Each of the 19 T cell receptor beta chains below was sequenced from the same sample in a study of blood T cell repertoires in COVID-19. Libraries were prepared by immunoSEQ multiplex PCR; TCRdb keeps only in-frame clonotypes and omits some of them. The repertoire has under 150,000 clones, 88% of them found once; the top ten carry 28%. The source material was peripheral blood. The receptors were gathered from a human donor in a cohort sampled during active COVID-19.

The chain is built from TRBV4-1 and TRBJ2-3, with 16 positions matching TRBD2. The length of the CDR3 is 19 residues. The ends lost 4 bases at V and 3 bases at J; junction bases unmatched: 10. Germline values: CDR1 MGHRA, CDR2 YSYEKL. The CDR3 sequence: CASSRTGTSGGAGTDTQYF. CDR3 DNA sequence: TGCGCCAGCAGCCGCACCGGGACTAGCGGGGGGGCCGGAACAGATACGCAGTATTTT.

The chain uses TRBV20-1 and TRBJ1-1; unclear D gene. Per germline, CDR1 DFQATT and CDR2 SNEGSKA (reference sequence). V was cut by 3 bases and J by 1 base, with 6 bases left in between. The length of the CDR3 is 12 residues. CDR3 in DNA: TGCAGTGCTAGTTCGGGGAACACTGAAGCTTTCTTT. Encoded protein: CSASSGNTEAFF.

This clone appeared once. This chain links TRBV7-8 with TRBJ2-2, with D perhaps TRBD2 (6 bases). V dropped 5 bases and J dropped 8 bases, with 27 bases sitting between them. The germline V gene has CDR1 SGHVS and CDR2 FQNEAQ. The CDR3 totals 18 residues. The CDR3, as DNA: TGTGCCAGCAGCCTAAATGGCAGGCGGGGAAGGGGTCGAGGGGAGCTGTTTTTT. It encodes CASSLNGRRGRGRGELFF.

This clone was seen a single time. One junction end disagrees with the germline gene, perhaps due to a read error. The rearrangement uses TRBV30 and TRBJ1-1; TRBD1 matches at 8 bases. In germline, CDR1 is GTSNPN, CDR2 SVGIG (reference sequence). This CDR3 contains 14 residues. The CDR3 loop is CAWSEQGGNAEAFF. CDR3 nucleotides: TGTGCCTGGAGTGAACAGGGGGGGAACGCTGAAGCTTTCTTT.

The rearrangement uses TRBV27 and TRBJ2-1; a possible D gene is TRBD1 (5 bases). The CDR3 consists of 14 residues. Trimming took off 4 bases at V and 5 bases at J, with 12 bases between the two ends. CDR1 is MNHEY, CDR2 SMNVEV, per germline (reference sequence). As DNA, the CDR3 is TGTGCCAGCAGTTCCCGGACACTTAACAATGAGCAGTTCTTC. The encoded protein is CASSSRTLNNEQFF.

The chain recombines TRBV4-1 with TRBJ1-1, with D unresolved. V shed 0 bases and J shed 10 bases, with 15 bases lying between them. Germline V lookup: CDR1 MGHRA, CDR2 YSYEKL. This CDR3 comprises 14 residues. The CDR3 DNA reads TGCGCCAGCAGCCAAGATGTAAGACCGACGGGAGCTTTCTTT. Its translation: CASSQDVRPTGAFF.

The CDR3 region has the DNA TGTGCCAGCAGCAGCCAACACGGGCAGCCCCAGCATTTT. This sequence encodes CASSSQHGQPQHF. This chain links TRBV5-8 with TRBJ1-5; D unclear. The germline V and J ends were trimmed by 4 bases and 7 bases, with 12 bases remaining between them. The CDR3 is 13 residues long. In germline, CDR1 is SGHTS, CDR2 YDEGEE.

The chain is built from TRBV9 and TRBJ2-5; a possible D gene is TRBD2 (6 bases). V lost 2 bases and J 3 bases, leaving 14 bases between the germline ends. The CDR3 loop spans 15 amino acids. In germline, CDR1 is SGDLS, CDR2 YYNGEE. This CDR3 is CASSVSAGSKETQYF. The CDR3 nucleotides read TGTGCCAGCAGCGTCTCGGCGGGGTCCAAAGAGACCCAGTACTTC.

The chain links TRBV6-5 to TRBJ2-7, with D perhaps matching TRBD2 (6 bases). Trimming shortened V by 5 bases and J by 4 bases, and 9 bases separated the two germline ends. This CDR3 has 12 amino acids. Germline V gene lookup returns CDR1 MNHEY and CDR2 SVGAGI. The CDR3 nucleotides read TGTGCCAGCAGTAACGGGGGTTACGAGCAGTACTTC. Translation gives CASSNGGYEQYF.

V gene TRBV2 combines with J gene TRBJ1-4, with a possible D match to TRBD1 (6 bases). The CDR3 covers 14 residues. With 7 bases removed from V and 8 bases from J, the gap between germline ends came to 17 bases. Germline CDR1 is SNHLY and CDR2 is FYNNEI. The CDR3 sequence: CASNKGGVREKLFF. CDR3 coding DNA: TGTGCCAGCAATAAGGGGGGGGTTCGGGAAAAACTGTTTTTT.

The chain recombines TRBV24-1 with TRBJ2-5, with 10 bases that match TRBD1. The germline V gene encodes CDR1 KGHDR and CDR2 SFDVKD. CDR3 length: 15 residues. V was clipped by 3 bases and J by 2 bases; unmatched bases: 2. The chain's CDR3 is CATSDLGQGQETQYF. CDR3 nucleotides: TGTGCCACCAGTGATCTGGGACAGGGGCAAGAGACCCAGTACTTC.

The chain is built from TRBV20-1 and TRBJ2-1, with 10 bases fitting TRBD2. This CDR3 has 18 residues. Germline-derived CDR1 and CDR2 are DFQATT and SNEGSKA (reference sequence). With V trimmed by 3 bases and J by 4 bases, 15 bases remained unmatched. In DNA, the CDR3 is TGCAGTGCTAGTTCTAGTTTGCTAGCGGGGGACTCTTACAATGAGCAGTTCTTC. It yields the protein CSASSSLLAGDSYNEQFF.

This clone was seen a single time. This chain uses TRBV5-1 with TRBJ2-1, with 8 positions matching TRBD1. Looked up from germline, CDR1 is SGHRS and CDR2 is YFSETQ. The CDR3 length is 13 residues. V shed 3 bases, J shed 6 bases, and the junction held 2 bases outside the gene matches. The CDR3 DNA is TGCGCCAGCAGCTCCGACAGGGGCAATGAGCAGTTCTTC. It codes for CASSSDRGNEQFF. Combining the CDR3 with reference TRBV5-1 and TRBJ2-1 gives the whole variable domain KAGVTQTPRYLIKTRGQQVTLSCSPISGHRSVSWYQQTPGQGLQFLFEYFSETQRNKGNFPGRFSGRQFSNSRSEMNVSTLELGDSALYLCASSSDRGNEQFFGPGTRLTVL.

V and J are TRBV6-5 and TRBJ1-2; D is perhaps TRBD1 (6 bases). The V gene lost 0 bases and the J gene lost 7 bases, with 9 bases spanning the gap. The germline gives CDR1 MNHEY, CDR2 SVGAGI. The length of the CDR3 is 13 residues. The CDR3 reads CASSYSDSTGYTF. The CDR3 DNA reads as TGTGCCAGCAGTTACTCGGACAGCACTGGCTACACCTTC.

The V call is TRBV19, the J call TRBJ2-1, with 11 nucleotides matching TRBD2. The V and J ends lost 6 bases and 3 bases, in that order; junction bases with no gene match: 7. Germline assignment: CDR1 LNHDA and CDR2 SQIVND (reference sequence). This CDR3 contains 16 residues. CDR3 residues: CASSNTLAGGYNEQFF. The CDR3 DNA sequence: TGTGCCAGTAGCAATACCCTAGCGGGGGGCTACAATGAGCAGTTCTTC. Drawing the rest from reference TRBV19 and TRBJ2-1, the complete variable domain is DGGITQSPKYLFRKEGQNVTLSCEQNLNHDAMYWYRQDPGQGLRLIYYSQIVNDFQKGDIAEGYSVSREKKESFPLTVTSAQKNPTAFYLCASSNTLAGGYNEQFFGPGTRLTVL.

CDR3 bases: TGCGCCAGCAGCTTGGACGCTTACAGGGGCCGGGGCTACACCTTC. Translated, it gives CASSLDAYRGRGYTF. The chain links TRBV5-1 to TRBJ1-2; 7 nucleotides agree with TRBD1. The CDR3 totals 15 residues. V lost 0 bases, J lost 8 bases, and 10 bases stayed unmatched. Germline V gene lookup returns CDR1 SGHRS and CDR2 YFSETQ.

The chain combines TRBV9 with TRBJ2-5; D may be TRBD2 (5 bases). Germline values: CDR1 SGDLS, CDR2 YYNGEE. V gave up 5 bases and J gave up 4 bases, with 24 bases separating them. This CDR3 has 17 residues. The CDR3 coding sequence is TGTGCCAGCAGGGGAGATGGATCGGCCGCTGGGAGAGAGACCCAGTACTTC. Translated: CASRGDGSAAGRETQYF.

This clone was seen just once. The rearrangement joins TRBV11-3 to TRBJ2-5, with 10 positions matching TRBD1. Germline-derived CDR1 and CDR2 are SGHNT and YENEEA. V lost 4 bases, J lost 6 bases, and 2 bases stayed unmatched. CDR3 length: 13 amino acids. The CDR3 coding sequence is TGTGCCAGCAGCTCAGACAGGGGGCAGACCCAGTACTTC. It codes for CASSSDRGQTQYF.

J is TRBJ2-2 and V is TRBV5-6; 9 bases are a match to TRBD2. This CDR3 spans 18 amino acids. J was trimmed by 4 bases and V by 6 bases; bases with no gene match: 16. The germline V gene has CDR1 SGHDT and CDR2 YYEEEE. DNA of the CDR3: TGTGCCAGCACCGAACGACTAGCGGCCGTACGGGCCACCGGGGAGCTGTTTTTT. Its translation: CASTERLAAVRATGELFF.